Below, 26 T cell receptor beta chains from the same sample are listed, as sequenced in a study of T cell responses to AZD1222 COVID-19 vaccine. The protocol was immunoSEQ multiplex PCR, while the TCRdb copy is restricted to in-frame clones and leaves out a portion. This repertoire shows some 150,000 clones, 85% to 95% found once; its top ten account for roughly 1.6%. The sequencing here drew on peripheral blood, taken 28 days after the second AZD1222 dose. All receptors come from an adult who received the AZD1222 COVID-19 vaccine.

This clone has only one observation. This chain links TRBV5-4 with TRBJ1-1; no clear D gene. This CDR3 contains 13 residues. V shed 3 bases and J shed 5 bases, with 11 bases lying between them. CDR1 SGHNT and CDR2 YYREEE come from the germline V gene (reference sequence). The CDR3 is CASSSPRATEAFF. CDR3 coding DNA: TGTGCCAGCAGCTCCCCTCGCGCTACTGAAGCTTTCTTT. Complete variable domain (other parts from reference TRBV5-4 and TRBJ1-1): ETGVTQSPTHLIKTRGQQVTLRCSSQSGHNTVSWYQQALGQGPQFIFQYYREEENGRGNFPPRFSGLQFPNYSSELNVNALELDDSALYLCASSSPRATEAFFGQGTRLTVV.

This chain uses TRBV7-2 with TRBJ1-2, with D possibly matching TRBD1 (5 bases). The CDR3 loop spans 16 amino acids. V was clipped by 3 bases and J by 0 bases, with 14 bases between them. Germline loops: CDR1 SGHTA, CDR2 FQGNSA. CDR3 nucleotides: TGTGCCAGCAGCTTCTTCCAGGGTGGAGCTAACTATGGCTACACCTTC. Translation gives CASSFFQGGANYGYTF.

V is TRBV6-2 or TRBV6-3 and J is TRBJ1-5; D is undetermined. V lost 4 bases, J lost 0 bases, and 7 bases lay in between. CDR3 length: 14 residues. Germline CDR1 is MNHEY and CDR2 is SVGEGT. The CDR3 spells CASSFVTSNQPQHF. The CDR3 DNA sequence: TGTGCCAGCAGTTTTGTAACTAGCAATCAGCCCCAGCATTTT.

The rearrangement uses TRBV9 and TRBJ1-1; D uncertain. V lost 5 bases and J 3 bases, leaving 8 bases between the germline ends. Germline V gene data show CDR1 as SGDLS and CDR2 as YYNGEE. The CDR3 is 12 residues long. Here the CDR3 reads CASRVGDTEAFF. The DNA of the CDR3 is TGTGCCAGCAGGGTGGGAGACACTGAAGCTTTCTTT.

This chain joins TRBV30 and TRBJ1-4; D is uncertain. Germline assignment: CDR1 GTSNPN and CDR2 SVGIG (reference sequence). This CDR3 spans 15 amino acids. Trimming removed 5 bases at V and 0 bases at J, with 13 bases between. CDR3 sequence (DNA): TGTGCCTGGGGGGTAGGCAGTGCAACTAATGAAAAACTGTTTTTT. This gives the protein CAWGVGSATNEKLFF.

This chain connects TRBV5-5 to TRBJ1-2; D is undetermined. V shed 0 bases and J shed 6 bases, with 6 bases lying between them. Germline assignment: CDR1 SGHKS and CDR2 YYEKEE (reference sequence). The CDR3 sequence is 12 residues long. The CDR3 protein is CASSLGTHGYTF. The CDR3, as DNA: TGTGCCAGCAGCTTGGGAACCCATGGCTACACCTTC. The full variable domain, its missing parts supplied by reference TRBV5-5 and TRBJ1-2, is DAGVTQSPTHLIKTRGQQVTLRCSPISGHKSVSWYQQVLGQGPQFIFQYYEKEERGRGNFPDRFSARQFPNYSSELNVNALLLGDSALYLCASSLGTHGYTFGSGTRLTVV.

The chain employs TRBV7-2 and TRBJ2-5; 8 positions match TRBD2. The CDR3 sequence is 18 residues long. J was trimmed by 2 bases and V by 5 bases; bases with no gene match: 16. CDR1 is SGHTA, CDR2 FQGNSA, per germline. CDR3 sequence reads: CASSLRLAGTSGQETQYF. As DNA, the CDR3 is TGTGCCAGCAGCCTAAGACTTGCCGGTACTAGCGGTCAAGAGACCCAGTACTTC.

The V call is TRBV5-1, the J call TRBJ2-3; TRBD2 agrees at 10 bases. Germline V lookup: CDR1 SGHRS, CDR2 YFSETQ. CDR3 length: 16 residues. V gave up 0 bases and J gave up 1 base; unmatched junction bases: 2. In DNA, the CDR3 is TGCGCCAGCAGCTTGGGTAGCGGGGGGCGCACAGATACGCAGTATTTT. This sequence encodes CASSLGSGGRTDTQYF.

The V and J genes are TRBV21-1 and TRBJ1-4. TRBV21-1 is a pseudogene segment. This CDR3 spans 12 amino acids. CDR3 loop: CASSKAGGGLFF. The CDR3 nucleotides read TGTGCCAGCAGCAAAGCAGGAGGCGGACTGTTTTTT.

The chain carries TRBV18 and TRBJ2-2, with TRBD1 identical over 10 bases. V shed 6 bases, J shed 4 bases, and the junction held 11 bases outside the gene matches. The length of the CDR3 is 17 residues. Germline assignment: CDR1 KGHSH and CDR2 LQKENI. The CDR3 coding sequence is TGTGCCAGCTCCCCCGCGAAGACAGGGGGCCTCACCGGGGAGCTGTTTTTT. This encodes CASSPAKTGGLTGELFF.

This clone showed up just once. For the CDR3, the DNA is TGTGCCAGCGCCCTTGACACCGCCTACGAGCAGTACTTC. Its translation: CASALDTAYEQYF. This rearrangement joins TRBV6-5 to TRBJ2-7, with unresolved D. With 8 bases removed from V and 2 bases from J, the gap between germline ends came to 13 bases. Germline CDR1 is MNHEY and CDR2 is SVGAGI. The CDR3 covers 13 residues.

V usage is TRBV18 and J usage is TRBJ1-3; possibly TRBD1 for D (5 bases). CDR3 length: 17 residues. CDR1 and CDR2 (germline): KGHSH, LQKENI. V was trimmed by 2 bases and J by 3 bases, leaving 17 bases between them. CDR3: CASSPTPFRGVGNTIYF. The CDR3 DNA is TGTGCCAGCTCACCAACGCCTTTCCGGGGGGTTGGAAACACCATATATTTT.

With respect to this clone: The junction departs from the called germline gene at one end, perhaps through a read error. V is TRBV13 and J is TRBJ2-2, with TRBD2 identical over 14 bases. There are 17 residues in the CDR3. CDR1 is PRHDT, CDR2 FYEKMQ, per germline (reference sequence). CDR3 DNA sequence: TGTGCCAGCAGCCTAGGGACTAGCGGGAGTAGGACCGGGGAGCTGTTTTTT. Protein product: CASSLGTSGSRTGELFF. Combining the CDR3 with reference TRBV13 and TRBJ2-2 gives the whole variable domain AAGVIQSPRHLIKEKRETATLKCYPIPRHDTVYWYQQGPGQDPQFLISFYEKMQSDKGSIPDRFSAQQFSDYHSELNMSSLELGDSALYFCASSLGTSGSRTGELFFGEGSRLTVL.

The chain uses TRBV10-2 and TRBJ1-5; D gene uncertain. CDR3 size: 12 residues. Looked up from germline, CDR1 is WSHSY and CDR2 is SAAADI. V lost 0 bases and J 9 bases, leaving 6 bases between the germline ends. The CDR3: CASSESVGPQHF. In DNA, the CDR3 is TGCGCCAGCAGTGAGTCGGTTGGGCCCCAGCATTTT.

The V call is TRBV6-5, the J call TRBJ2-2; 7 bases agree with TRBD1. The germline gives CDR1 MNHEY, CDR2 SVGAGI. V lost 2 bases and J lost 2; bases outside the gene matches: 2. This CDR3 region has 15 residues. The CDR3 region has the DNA TGTGCCAGCAGTTACGACAGGGCAAACACCGGGGAGCTGTTTTTT. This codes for CASSYDRANTGELFF.

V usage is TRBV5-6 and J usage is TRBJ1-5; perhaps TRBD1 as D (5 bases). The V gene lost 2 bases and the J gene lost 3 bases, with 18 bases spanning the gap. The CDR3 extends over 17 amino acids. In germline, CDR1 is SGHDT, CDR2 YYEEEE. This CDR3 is CASSLGPTGTANQPQHF. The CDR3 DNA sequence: TGTGCCAGCAGCTTAGGACCTACCGGGACGGCCAATCAGCCCCAGCATTTT.

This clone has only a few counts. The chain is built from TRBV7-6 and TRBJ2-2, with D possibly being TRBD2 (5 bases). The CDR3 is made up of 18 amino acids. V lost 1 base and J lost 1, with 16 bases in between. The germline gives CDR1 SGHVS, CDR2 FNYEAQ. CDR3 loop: CASSLDGSGIGNTGELFF. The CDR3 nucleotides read TGTGCCAGCAGCTTAGACGGATCGGGAATTGGGAACACCGGGGAGCTGTTTTTT.

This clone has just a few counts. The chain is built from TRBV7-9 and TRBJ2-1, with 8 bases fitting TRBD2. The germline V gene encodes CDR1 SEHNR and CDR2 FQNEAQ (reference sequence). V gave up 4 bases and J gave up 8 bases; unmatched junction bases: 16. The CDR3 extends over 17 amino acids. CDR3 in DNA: TGTGCCAGCAGCTGGCCCGAGCGGGGGAGAGATCTAGATGAGCAGTTCTTC. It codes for CASSWPERGRDLDEQFF.

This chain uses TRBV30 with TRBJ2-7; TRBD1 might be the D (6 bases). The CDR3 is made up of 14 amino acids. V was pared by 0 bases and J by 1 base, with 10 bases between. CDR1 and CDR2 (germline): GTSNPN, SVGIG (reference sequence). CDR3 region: CAWSVFTGSYEQYF. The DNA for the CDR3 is TGTGCCTGGAGTGTCTTTACAGGGTCCTACGAGCAGTACTTC.

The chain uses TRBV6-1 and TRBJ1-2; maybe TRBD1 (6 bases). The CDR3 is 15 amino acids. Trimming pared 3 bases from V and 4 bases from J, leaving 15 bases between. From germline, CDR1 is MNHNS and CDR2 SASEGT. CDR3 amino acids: CASSEGAGAFYGYTF. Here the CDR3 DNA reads TGTGCCAGCAGTGAGGGGGCGGGAGCTTTCTATGGCTACACCTTC.

The CDR3 DNA reads as TGCAGTGCTACCCCCCTAGCTTTCTTT. It translates to CSATPLAFF. The chain couples TRBV20-1 to TRBJ1-1; D is ambiguous. The CDR3 consists of 9 residues. The germline CDR1 and CDR2 sequences are DFQATT and SNEGSKA (reference sequence). V was pared by 4 bases and J by 10 bases, with 7 bases between.

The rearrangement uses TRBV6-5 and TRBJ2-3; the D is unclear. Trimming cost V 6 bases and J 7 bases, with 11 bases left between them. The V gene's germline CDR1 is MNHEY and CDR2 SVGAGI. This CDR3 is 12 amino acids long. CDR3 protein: CASRHGSHTQYF. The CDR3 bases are TGTGCCAGCAGACATGGAAGCCATACGCAGTATTTT.

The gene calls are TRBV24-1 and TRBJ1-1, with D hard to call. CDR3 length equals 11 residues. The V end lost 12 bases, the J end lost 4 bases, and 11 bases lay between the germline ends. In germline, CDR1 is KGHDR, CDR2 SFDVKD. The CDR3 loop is CAPNPSTEAFF. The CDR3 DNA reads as TGTGCCCCCAACCCTTCCACTGAAGCTTTCTTT.

CDR3 amino acids: CASIPQGGPSYSGANVLTF. Written as DNA, the CDR3 is TGTGCCAGTATTCCTCAGGGGGGACCTAGTTACTCTGGGGCCAACGTCCTGACTTTC. This chain connects TRBV19 to TRBJ2-6; D might be TRBD1 (7 bases). This CDR3 contains 19 residues. Germline V gene sequence: CDR1 LNHDA, CDR2 SQIVND (reference sequence). With 7 bases removed from V and 0 bases from J, the gap between germline ends came to 22 bases.

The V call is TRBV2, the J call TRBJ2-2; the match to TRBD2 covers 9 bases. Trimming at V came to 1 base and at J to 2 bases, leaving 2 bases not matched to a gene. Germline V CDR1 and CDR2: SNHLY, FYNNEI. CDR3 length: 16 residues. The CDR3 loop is CASSEGTSDNTGELFF. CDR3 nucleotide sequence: TGTGCCAGCAGTGAAGGGACTAGCGACAACACCGGGGAGCTGTTTTTT.

Here the CDR3 reads CASSLLQGRNEAFF. The CDR3 DNA follows: TGTGCCAGCAGCTTACTCCAGGGGAGGAATGAAGCTTTCTTT. The V and J genes are TRBV7-2 and TRBJ1-1; D may be TRBD1 (6 bases). Germline loops: CDR1 SGHTA, CDR2 FQGNSA. The CDR3 has 14 amino acids. The ends were cut back, 2 bases at V and 7 bases at J, with 14 bases in the middle.